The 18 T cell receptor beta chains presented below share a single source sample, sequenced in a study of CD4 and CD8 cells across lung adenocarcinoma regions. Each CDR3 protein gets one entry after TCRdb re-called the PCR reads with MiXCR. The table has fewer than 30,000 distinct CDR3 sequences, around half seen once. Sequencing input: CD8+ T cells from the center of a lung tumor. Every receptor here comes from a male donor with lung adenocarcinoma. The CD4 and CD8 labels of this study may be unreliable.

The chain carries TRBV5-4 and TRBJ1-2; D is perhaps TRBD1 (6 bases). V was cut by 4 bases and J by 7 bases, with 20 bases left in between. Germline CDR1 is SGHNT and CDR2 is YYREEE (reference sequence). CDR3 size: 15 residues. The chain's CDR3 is CASSPPAGALGGYTF. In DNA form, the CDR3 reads TGTGCCAGCAGCCCCCCCGCAGGGGCCCTCGGTGGCTACACCTTC.

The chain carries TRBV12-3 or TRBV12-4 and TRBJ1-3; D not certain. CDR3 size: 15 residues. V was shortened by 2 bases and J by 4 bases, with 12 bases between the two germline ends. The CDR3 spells CASSLRGGGGNTIYF. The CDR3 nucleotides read TGTGCCAGCAGTTTACGCGGTGGAGGGGGAAACACCATATATTTT.

The CDR3 bases are TGTGCCAGCCAGCCGATGACAGGTGGAAGGAATGAGCAGTTCTTC. Amino acid sequence: CASQPMTGGRNEQFF. The rearrangement joins TRBV6-1 to TRBJ2-1; TRBD1 is a possible D gene (6 bases). Germline CDR1 MNHNS, CDR2 SASEGT. Trimming shortened V by 8 bases and J by 7 bases, and 21 bases separated the two germline ends. This CDR3 comprises 15 residues.

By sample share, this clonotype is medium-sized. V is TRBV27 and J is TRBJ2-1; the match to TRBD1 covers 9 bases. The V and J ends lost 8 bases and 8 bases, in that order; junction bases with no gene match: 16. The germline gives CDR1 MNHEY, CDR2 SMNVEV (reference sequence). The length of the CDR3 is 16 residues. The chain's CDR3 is CASSRTGVFFSDEQFF. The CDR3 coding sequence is TGTGCCAGCTCCCGGACAGGGGTCTTTTTTTCGGATGAGCAGTTCTTC.

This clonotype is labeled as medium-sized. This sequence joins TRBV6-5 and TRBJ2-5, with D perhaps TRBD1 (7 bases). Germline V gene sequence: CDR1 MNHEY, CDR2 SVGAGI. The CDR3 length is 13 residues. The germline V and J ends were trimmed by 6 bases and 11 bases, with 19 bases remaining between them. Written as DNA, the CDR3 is TGTGCCAGCAGCTCGGAGGGGGCTTGGGAGCAGTACTTC. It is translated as CASSSEGAWEQYF.

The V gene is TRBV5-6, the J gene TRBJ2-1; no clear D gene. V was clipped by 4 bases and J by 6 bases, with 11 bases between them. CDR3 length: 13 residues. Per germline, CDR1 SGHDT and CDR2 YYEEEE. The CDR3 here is CASSPPKFNEQFF. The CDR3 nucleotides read TGTGCCAGCAGCCCGCCAAAATTCAATGAGCAGTTCTTC.

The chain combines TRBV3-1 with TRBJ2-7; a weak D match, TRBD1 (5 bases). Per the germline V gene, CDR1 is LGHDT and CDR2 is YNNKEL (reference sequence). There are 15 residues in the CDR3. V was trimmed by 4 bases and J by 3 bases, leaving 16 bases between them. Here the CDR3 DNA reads TGTGCCAGCAGCCCAAAGAAGGGGCCCTTCTACGAGCAGTACTTC. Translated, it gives CASSPKKGPFYEQYF.

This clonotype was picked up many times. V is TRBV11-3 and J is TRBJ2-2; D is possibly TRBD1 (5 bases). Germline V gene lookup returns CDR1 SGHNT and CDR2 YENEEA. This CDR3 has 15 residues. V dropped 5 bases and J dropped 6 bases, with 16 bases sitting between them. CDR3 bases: TGTGCCAGCAGCCCAGGGTTTCGGTCTCCCGGGGAGCTGTTTTTT. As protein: CASSPGFRSPGELFF.

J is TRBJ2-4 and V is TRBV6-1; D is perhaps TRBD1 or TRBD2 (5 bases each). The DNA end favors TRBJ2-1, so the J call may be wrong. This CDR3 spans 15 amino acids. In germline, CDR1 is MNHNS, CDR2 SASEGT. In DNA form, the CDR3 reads TGTGCCAGCAGCACGGGGCCCAACCTGGGGCTTGAGCAGTTCTTC. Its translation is CASSTGPNLGLEQFF.

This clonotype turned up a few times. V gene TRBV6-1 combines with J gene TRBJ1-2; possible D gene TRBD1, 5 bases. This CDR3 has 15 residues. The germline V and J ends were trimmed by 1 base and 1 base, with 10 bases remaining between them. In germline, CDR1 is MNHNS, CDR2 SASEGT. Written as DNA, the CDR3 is TGTGCCAGCAGTGAAGGGGGCAGCCTTAACTATGGCTACACCTTC. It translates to CASSEGGSLNYGYTF.

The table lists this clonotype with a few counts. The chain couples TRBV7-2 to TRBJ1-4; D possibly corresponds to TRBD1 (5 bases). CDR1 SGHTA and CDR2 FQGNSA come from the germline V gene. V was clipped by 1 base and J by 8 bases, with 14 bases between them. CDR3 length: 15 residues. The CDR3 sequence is CASSLDGGIGEKLFF. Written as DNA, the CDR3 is TGTGCCAGCAGCTTAGACGGGGGTATTGGGGAAAAACTGTTTTTT. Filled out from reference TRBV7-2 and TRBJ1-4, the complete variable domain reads GAGVSQSPSNKVTEKGKDVELRCDPISGHTALYWYRQSLGQGLEFLIYFQGNSAPDKSGLPSDRFSAERTGGSVSTLTIQRTQQEDSAVYLCASSLDGGIGEKLFFGSGTQLSVL.

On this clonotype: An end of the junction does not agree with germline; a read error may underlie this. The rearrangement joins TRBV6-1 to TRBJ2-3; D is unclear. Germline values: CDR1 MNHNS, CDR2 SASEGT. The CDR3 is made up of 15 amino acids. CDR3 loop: CASSGRLRITDTQYF. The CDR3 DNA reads TGTGCCAGCAGTGGCCGGCTCCGAATCACAGACACGCAGTATTTC.

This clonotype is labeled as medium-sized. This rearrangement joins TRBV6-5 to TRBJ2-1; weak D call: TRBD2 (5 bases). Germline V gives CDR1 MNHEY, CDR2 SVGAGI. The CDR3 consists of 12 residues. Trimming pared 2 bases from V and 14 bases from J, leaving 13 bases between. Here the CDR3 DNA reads TGTGCCAGCAGTTACCGCCGGGATCGTGAGTTCTTC. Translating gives CASSYRRDREFF.

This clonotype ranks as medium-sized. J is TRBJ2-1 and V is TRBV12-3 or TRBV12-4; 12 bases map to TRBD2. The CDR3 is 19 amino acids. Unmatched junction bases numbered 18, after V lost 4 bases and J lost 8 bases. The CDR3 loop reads CASSSPRTTTSGRSYEQFF. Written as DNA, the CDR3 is TGTGCCAGCAGTTCTCCGCGGACCACTACTAGCGGGAGGAGTTATGAGCAGTTCTTC.

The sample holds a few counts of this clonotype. In DNA, the CDR3 is TGTGCCAGCAGCGCGGGGGTCGGGGGTGGAGATACGCAGTATTTT. As protein: CASSAGVGGGDTQYF. This chain connects TRBV7-3 to TRBJ2-3; 7 positions match TRBD2. V shed 5 bases, J shed 5 bases, and the junction held 10 bases outside the gene matches. Germline assignment: CDR1 SGHTA and CDR2 FQGTGA. The CDR3 totals 15 residues. Full variable domain (remainder filled in from reference TRBV7-3 and TRBJ2-3): GAGVSQTPSNKVTEKGKYVELRCDPISGHTALYWYRQSLGQGPEFLIYFQGTGAADDSGLPNDRFFAVRPEGSVSTLKIQRTERGDSAVYLCASSAGVGGGDTQYFGPGTRLTVL.

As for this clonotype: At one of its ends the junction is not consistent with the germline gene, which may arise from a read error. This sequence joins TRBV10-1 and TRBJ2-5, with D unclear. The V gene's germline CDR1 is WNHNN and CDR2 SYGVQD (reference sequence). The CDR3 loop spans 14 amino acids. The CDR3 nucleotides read TGCGCGGGCATTGAACGCCGAGCCGAAGAGACTCAGTACTTC. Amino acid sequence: CAGIERRAEETQYF.

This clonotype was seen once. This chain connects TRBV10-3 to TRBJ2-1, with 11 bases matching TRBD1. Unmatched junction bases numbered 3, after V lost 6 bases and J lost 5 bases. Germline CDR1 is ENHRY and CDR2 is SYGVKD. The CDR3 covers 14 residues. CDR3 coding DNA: TGTGCCATCAGGGGACAGGGGGGAGACAATGAGCAGTTCTTC. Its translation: CAIRGQGGDNEQFF.

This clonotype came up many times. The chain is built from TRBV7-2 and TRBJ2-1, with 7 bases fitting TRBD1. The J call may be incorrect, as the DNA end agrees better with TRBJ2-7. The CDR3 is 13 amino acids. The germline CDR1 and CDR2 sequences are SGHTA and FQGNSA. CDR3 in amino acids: CASSPRTGREQYF. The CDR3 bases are TGTGCCAGCAGCCCGCGGACAGGCCGGGAGCAGTACTTC.